A selection of T cell receptor beta chains follows, all from one sample in a study of Ad26.COV2.S vaccination and SARS-CoV-2 variants. The table came from immunoSEQ multiplex PCR; TCRdb's copy has only in-frame clones and leaves some out. The sample lists about 400,000 clones, 92% seen once, with more than 1.5% in the top ten. Sequenced material: peripheral blood, taken in a trial of Ad26.COV2.S vaccine versus placebo. These receptors were taken from a person between 18 and 65 years old who received the Ad26.COV2.S COVID-19 vaccine or a placebo. CDR3s include the opening cysteine and the closing phenylalanine or tryptophan. D genes are given only for firm matches. Clone size is given for some rows only: seen once, a few or many times, or a class if the clone is expanded.

>TRBJ2-5|TRBV6-1|TRBD2|NA
CASSELAGGPQETQYF
TGTGCCAGCAGTGAATTGGCGGGGGGGCCTCAGGAGACCCAGTACTTC
>TRBJ1-1|TRBV5-1|NA|NA
CASSLARTDMNTEAFF
TGCGCCAGCAGCTTGGCACGGACAGACATGAACACTGAAGCTTTCTTT
>TRBJ1-2|TRBV19|NA|NA
CASSIDRPGQGYTF
TGTGCCAGTAGTATAGATCGTCCAGGGCAAGGCTACACCTTC
>TRBJ2-7|TRBV7-2|TRBD1|NA
CASSSTGAAYEQYF
TGTGCCAGCAGCTCGACAGGGGCGGCCTACGAGCAGTACTTC
>TRBJ2-5|TRBV6-6|NA|NA
CASSYGAAQETQYF
TGTGCCAGCAGTTACGGGGCAGCCCAAGAGACCCAGTACTTC
>TRBJ1-3|TRBV30|NA|NA
CAWGTTGNTIYF
TGTGCCTGGGGGACAACTGGAAACACCATATATTTT
>TRBJ1-1|TRBV6-2/TRBV6-3|TRBD1|NA
CASSMTGFNTEAFF
TGTGCCAGCAGCATGACAGGGTTTAACACTGAAGCTTTCTTT
>TRBJ1-1|TRBV5-6|NA|once
CASSLEPRGAEAFF
TGTGCCAGCAGCTTGGAACCGCGAGGTGCGGAAGCTTTCTTT
>TRBJ2-7|TRBV27|NA|NA
CASSGDFGGRSYEQYF
TGTGCCAGCAGTGGGGACTTTGGGGGCCGCTCCTACGAGCAGTACTTC
>TRBJ1-2|TRBV4-1|NA|NA
CASSQGQAGYTF
TGCGCCAGCAGCCAAGGACAGGCAGGCTACACCTTC
>TRBJ2-2|TRBV15|NA|NA
CATSTHSRNTGELFF
TGTGCCACCAGCACTCACTCCAGGAACACCGGGGAGCTGTTTTTT
>TRBJ2-1|TRBV5-1|NA|NA
CASSLELALGEQFF
TGCGCCAGCAGCTTGGAGCTTGCCCTGGGTGAGCAGTTCTTC
>TRBJ2-7|TRBV10-3|NA|NA
CAISESLTRTASSYEQYF
TGTGCCATCAGTGAGTCCCTTACTAGGACAGCCAGCTCCTACGAGCAGTACTTC
>TRBJ1-3|TRBV9|NA|NA
CASSASGGGLQNTIYF
TGTGCCAGCAGCGCCTCCGGTGGGGGCTTGCAAAACACCATATATTTT
>TRBJ1-6|TRBV5-1|NA|NA
CASSLGQAYSPLHF
TGCGCCAGCAGCTTGGGACAGGCCTATTCACCCCTCCACTTT
>TRBJ1-2|TRBV24-1|NA|NA
CATPHLRGGLCGYTF
TGTGCCACCCCTCACTTACGCGGGGGATTGTGCGGCTACACCTTC
>TRBJ1-2|TRBV6-2/TRBV6-3|NA|NA
CASSPMVYGYTF
TGTGCCAGCAGCCCCATGGTCTATGGCTACACCTTC
>TRBJ2-5|TRBV5-4|NA|NA
CASSSRTAQETQYF
TGTGCCAGCAGCTCACGGACAGCCCAAGAGACCCAGTACTTC
>TRBJ1-2|TRBV7-8|NA|NA
CASSLNPGTGDLVSNYGYTF
TGTGCCAGCAGCCTAAACCCCGGGACGGGAGATTTAGTATCTAACTATGGCTACACCTTC
>TRBJ1-4|TRBV5-5|NA|NA
CASSRDSTNEKLFF
TGTGCCAGCAGCCGAGATTCAACTAATGAAAAACTGTTTTTT
>TRBJ2-2|TRBV5-6|NA|NA
CASSWTLANTGELFF
TGTGCCAGCAGCTGGACACTAGCGAACACCGGGGAGCTGTTTTTT
>TRBJ1-6|TRBV10-3|NA|NA
CARERSPNSPLHF
TGTGCCAGAGAAAGATCCCCTAATTCACCCCTCCACTTT
>TRBJ2-5|TRBV12-3/TRBV12-4|TRBD2|NA
CASSPSLAGAQYF
TGTGCCAGCAGTCCCTCCCTTGCGGGAGCCCAGTACTTC
>TRBJ1-2|TRBV11-2|NA|NA
CASSQRHIANYGYTF
TGTGCCAGCAGCCAGCGGCACATAGCTAACTATGGCTACACCTTC
>TRBJ2-7|TRBV10-3|NA|NA
CAISGTSSYEQYF
TGTGCCATCAGCGGCACCAGCTCCTACGAGCAGTACTTC
>TRBJ1-2|TRBV2|TRBD1|NA
CASRQGGYYGYTF
TGTGCTTCTCGACAGGGGGGCTACTATGGCTACACCTTC
>TRBJ2-3|TRBV7-9|TRBD2|NA
CASSFLKRDTDTQYF
TGTGCCAGCAGCTTTCTGAAGCGGGACACAGATACGCAGTATTTT
>TRBJ1-1|TRBV19|NA|NA
CASSIGWVPLNTEAFF
TGTGCCAGTAGTATCGGGTGGGTGCCGTTGAACACTGAAGCTTTCTTT
>TRBJ1-3|TRBV28|TRBD1|NA
CASRLDRLGNTIYF
TGTGCCAGCAGGCTGGACAGGCTTGGAAACACCATATATTTT
>TRBJ2-3|TRBV28|NA|NA
CASSLLGIRSTDTQYF
TGTGCCAGCAGTTTATTGGGGATCCGGTCCACAGATACGCAGTATTTT
>TRBJ2-1|TRBV3-1/TRBV3-2|NA|NA
CASSQASSEGEYYNEQFF
TGTGCCAGCAGCCAAGCTTCCTCGGAGGGCGAGTATTACAATGAGCAGTTCTTC
>TRBJ2-6|TRBV25-1|NA|once
CASSAAGKLGANVLTF
TGTGCCAGCAGTGCGGCGGGGAAGTTGGGGGCCAACGTCCTGACTTTC
>TRBJ1-2|TRBV30|NA|NA
CAWSSGYAGYTF
TGTGCCTGGAGCTCAGGGTACGCTGGCTACACCTTC
>TRBJ1-1|TRBV5-1|TRBD1|NA
CASSVGTGNTEAFF
TGCGCCAGCAGCGTCGGGACAGGTAACACTGAAGCTTTCTTT
>TRBJ2-7|TRBV6-5|TRBD1|NA
CASSRTGEFHEQYF
TGTGCCAGCAGTAGGACAGGGGAGTTTCACGAGCAGTACTTC
>TRBJ1-1|TRBV4-3|TRBD1|NA
CASSQGTGRDTEAFF
TGCGCCAGCAGCCAAGGGACAGGGCGAGACACTGAAGCTTTCTTT
>TRBJ2-1|TRBV5-6|NA|NA
CASSTDSGYEQFF
TGTGCCAGCAGCACGGATTCAGGGTATGAGCAGTTCTTC
>TRBJ2-7|TRBV4-3|NA|NA
CASSQRGVGYEQYF
TGCGCCAGCAGCCAACGAGGGGTAGGCTACGAGCAGTACTTC
>TRBJ1-2|TRBV6-5|TRBD1|NA
CASGTGEIYTF
TGTGCCAGCGGGACAGGGGAAATCTACACCTTC
>TRBJ2-2|TRBV2|TRBD1|NA
CASSESPGGSGTGELFF
TGTGCCAGCAGTGAGTCCCCAGGGGGCTCGGGCACCGGGGAGCTGTTTTTT
>TRBJ2-5|TRBV6-4|TRBD2|NA
CASSGGGAQTSGATIRGYF
TGTGCCAGCTCTGGGGGAGGGGCTCAGACTAGCGGGGCAACAATACGCGGGTACTTC
>TRBJ2-2|TRBV14|NA|NA
CASSQWGTGELFF
TGTGCCAGCAGCCAGTGGGGAACCGGGGAGCTGTTTTTT
>TRBJ2-4|TRBV5-1|NA|NA
CASSQESRPDIQYF
TGCGCCAGCAGCCAGGAGTCCAGGCCAGACATTCAGTACTTC
>TRBJ2-6|TRBV7-8|NA|few
CASSPDRQYSGANVLTF
TGTGCCAGCAGCCCCGACAGACAATACTCTGGGGCCAACGTCCTGACTTTC
>TRBJ2-7|TRBV20-1|NA|NA
CSAIRGYEQYF
TGCAGTGCTATCCGGGGCTACGAGCAGTACTTC
>TRBJ1-6|TRBV7-9|NA|NA
CASTNRLGGTDSPLHF
TGTGCCAGCACAAACAGACTCGGGGGAACGGATTCACCCCTCCACTTT
>TRBJ1-4|TRBV18|NA|once
CASSPREGEGEKLFF
TGTGCCAGCTCACCACGGGAGGGGGAAGGTGAAAAACTGTTTTTT